The following is a T cell receptor (beta chain) sequence with its context. What it recognizes is unknown. The V and J ends lost 4 bases and 8 bases respectively, with 18 bases between them. This CDR3 has 15 residues. CDR1 is MNHEY, CDR2 SVGAGI, per germline. 13 Jbeta primers and 60 Vbeta primers were used for the PCR. The table came from immunoSEQ multiplex PCR; TCRdb's copy has only in-frame clones and leaves some out. The repertoire holds some 150,000 clones, with 70% to 80% as singletons. The data are from a study of cytomegalovirus exposure and HLA in healthy donors. Study observations and caveats: As a later analysis showed, a missense DCLRE1C variant was linked to trimming of TCR beta V- and J-genes. In a later analysis, specific HLA alleles were associated with 15,000 to 20,000 TCR beta sequences at a 0.05 false discovery rate. Most subjects' HLA-A and HLA-B alleles were reportedly predicted from TCR beta sequences. Cytomegalovirus-associated TCR beta chains were listed, numbering around 150.

The chain employs TRBV6-5 and TRBJ2-1, with D unclear. The sequenced sample was PBMCs. This receptor was obtained from a female donor in good health and CMV-seronegative. CDR3 coding DNA: TGTGCCAGCAGTTCCCCAGGCTATTTCGTAGATGAGCAGTTCTTC. It translates to CASSSPGYFVDEQFF.